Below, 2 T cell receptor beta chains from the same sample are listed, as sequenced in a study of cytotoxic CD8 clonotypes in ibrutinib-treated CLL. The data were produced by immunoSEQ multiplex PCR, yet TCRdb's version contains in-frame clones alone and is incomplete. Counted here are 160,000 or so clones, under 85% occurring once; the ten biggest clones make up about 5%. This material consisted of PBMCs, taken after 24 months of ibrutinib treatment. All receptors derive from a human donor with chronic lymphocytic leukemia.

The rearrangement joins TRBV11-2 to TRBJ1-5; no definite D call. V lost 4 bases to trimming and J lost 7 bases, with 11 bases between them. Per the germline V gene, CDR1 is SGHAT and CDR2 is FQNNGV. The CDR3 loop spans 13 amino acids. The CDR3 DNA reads TGTGCCAGCAGCTCCGCCTCGTCCCAGCCCCAGCATTTT. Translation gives CASSSASSQPQHF.

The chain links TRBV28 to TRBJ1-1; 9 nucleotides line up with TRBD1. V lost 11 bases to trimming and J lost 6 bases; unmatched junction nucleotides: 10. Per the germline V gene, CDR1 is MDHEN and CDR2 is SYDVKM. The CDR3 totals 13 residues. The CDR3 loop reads CAAQDRGGPEAFF. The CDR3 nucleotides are TGTGCCGCCCAGGACAGGGGAGGGCCTGAAGCTTTCTTT. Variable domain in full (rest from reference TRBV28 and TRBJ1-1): DVKVTQSSRYLVKRTGEKVFLECVQDMDHENMFWYRQDPGLGLRLIYFSYDVKMKEKGDIPEGYSVSREKKERFSLILESASTNQTSMYLCAAQDRGGPEAFFGQGTRLTVV.